A single T cell receptor (beta chain) is shown here with its context. Assay used: immunoSEQ multiplex PCR; TCRdb lists only in-frame clones, some missing. The sample has some 15,000 clones, 75% to 85% seen once. As to time point: after neoadjuvant nivolumab, at surgical resection. The sample comes from a study of neoadjuvant anti-PD-1 for oral cavity cancer. Germline loops: CDR1 MNHEY, CDR2 SMNVEV (reference sequence). CDR3 length: 13 residues. V was clipped by 6 bases and J by 4 bases, with 12 bases between them. The genes are TRBV27 and TRBJ1-1; D unclear. This clonotype was sampled from a person between 40 and 80 years old with oral cavity squamous cell carcinoma. This material consisted of PBMCs, taken after nivolumab (anti-PD-1) treatment. As DNA, the CDR3 is TGTGCCAGCAGGGATTCACTTGCCACTGAAGCTTTCTTT. It codes for CASRDSLATEAFF.